This TCR beta chain derives from a study of blood T cell repertoires in COVID-19. Notes on this clone: At one of its ends the junction is not consistent with the germline gene, which may arise from a read error.

The repertoire was sequenced with immunoSEQ multiplex PCR; TCRdb's copy has only in-frame clones and lacks some. The sample has 300,000 to 400,000 clones; 88% are singletons. Germline V CDR1 and CDR2: SEHNR, FQNEAQ (reference sequence). CDR3 length: 15 amino acids. The rearrangement links TRBV7-9 to TRBJ1-4; D ambiguous. This TCR derives from a woman younger than 35 who had recovered from COVID-19. Sequencing input: PBMCs or T cells enriched from blood (not recorded which). The CDR3 nucleotides are TGTGCCAGCAGCATAGCCTGGGAGACTAATGAAAAACTGTTTTTT. Its translation: CASSIAWETNEKLFF.